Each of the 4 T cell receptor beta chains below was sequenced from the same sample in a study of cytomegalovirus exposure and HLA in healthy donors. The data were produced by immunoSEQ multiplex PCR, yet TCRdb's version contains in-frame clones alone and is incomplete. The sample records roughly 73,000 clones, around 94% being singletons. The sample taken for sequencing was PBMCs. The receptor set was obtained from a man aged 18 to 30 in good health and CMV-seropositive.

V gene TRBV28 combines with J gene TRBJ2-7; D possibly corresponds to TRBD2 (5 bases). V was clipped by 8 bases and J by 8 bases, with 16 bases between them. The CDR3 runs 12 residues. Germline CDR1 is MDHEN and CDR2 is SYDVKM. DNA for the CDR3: TGTGCCAGCGCGCCGGGATATCAACAGCAGTACTTC. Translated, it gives CASAPGYQQQYF.

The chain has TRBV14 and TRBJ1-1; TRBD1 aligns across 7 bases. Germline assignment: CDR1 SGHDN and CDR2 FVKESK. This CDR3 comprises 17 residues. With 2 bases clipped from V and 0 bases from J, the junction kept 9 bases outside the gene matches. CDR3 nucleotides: TGTGCCAGCAGCCAACATCCGGGAAGGGGGCTGAACACTGAAGCTTTCTTT. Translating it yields CASSQHPGRGLNTEAFF.

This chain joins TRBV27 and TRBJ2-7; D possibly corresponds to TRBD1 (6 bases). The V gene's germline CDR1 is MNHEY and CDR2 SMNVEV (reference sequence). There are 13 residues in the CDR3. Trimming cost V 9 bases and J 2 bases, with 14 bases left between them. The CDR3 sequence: CASSGQNTYEQYF. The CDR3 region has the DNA TGTGCCAGTTCCGGACAGAACACCTACGAGCAGTACTTC.

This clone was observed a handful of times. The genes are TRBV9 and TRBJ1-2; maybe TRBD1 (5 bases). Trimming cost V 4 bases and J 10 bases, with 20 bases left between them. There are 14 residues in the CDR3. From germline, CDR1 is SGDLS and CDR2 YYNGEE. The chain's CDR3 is CASSPRDLSWDYTF. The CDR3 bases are TGTGCCAGCAGCCCCCGGGACTTATCGTGGGACTACACCTTC.